One sample yielded the 4 T cell receptor beta chains listed below, sequenced in a study of blood T cell repertoires in COVID-19 (dated by TCRdb to about 2020). Library prep was done by the immunoSEQ multiplex PCR assay. TCRdb took over this immuneACCESS table, retaining in-frame rearrangements with V and J assigned. Such tables are incomplete; in checked studies, under half of the missing clones stem from an unresolved V gene, and the remainder is unexplained. The sample profile shows roughly 200,000 clones; roughly 83% of them were found once. Together, the top ten hold 8% to 10% of the sample. The sequenced material came from PBMCs or T cells enriched from blood (not recorded which). The receptors derive from a woman aged 25 to 45 who had recovered from COVID-19.

This clone occurred a few times. V and J are TRBV18 and TRBJ1-2, with D possibly matching TRBD1 (6 bases). CDR3 length equals 16 residues. CDR1 is KGHSH, CDR2 LQKENI, per germline. Trimming pared 6 bases from V and 0 bases from J, leaving 17 bases between. The chain's CDR3 is CASSSSLGTPNYGYTF. The CDR3 DNA sequence: TGTGCCAGCTCCTCCAGCCTCGGGACACCTAACTATGGCTACACCTTC.

This clone was counted between two and nine times. The V and J genes are TRBV7-6 and TRBJ2-1; the D is unclear. The CDR3 extends over 18 amino acids. V was clipped by 1 base and J by 0 bases, with 16 bases between them. Germline V gene lookup returns CDR1 SGHVS and CDR2 FNYEAQ. This CDR3 is CASSLVYFPGNSYNEQFF. CDR3 bases: TGTGCCAGCAGCTTAGTTTATTTCCCAGGAAACTCCTACAATGAGCAGTTCTTC.

The CDR3 sequence is CAISQREAYNEQFF. CDR3 sequence (DNA): TGTGCCATCAGTCAGCGGGAAGCCTACAATGAGCAGTTCTTC. The V call is TRBV10-3, the J call TRBJ2-1; 7 nucleotides agree with TRBD2. Germline CDR1 and CDR2: ENHRY and SYGVKD. With 5 bases clipped from V and 2 bases from J, the junction kept 3 bases outside the gene matches. This CDR3 has 14 residues.

The V gene is TRBV7-9, the J gene TRBJ1-4; a weak D match, TRBD1 (6 bases). In germline, CDR1 is SEHNR, CDR2 FQNEAQ (reference sequence). The CDR3 is made up of 18 amino acids. Trimming removed 0 bases at V and 5 bases at J, with 19 bases between. The CDR3 region has the DNA TGTGCCAGCAGCTTAGCGGATTTTCGGACAGCCGAAAATGAAAAACTGTTTTTT. Translation: CASSLADFRTAENEKLFF.